This TCR beta chain is from a study of control samples from healthy donors and cancer patients. Assay used: immunoSEQ multiplex PCR; TCRdb lists only in-frame clones, some missing. The data contain 98,000 or so clones, about nine tenths of them singletons. V lost 0 bases and J 4 bases, leaving 9 bases between the germline ends. CDR3 length: 15 amino acids. Germline-derived CDR1 and CDR2 are LGHNA and YSLEER. The receptor was isolated from a woman in her 70s in good health. The chain joins TRBV4-3 to TRBJ1-4, with D uncertain. Sequencing was done on a sample of blood. In DNA form, the CDR3 reads TGCGCCAGCAGCCAAGAAGGCCGGTTTAATGAAAAACTGTTTTTT. It codes for CASSQEGRFNEKLFF.